This is a list of T cell receptor beta chains from one sample in a study of T cells in Graves' hyperthyroidism and ophthalmopathy. TCRdb reanalysed the multiplex PCR reads using MiXCR and keeps one entry per CDR3 protein. This table has hundreds of thousands of distinct CDR3 sequences, 38% appearing once. Sequencing used blood. All receptors come from a man younger than 30 with Graves' hyperthyroidism. Both conserved end residues are part of each CDR3. The D gene is left open where the match is weak. Clone sizes are given selectively: once, few, many, or a class where the clone is expanded.

J	size	D	V	CDR3	DNA
TRBJ2-7	many	TRBD1	TRBV7-6	CASSLEAGGYEQYF	TGTGCCAGCAGCTTAGAGGCAGGGGGCTACGAGCAGTACTTC
TRBJ2-7	few	NA	TRBV20-1	CSARGVRFPYEQYF	TGCAGTGCTAGAGGGGTACGATTCCCCTACGAGCAGTACTTC
TRBJ1-2	many	NA	TRBV9	CASSVKDMTYGYTF	TGTGCCAGCAGCGTCAAGGACATGACCTATGGCTACACCTTC
TRBJ2-2	NA	NA	TRBV9	CASSPPPDTGELFF	TGTGCCAGCAGCCCCCCGCCCGACACCGGGGAGCTGTTTTTT
TRBJ2-2	NA	NA	TRBV9	CASSSWQGPNTGELFF	TGTGCCAGCAGCTCCTGGCAGGGACCGAACACCGGGGAGCTGTTTTTT
TRBJ2-5	NA	NA	TRBV12-3/TRBV12-4	CASSEPGVPKETQYF	TGTGCCAGCAGTGAACCAGGGGTCCCCAAAGAGACCCAGTACTTC
TRBJ1-1	few	NA	TRBV6-5	CASSYSRYQNTEAFF	TGTGCCAGCAGTTACTCGAGATACCAGAACACTGAAGCTTTCTTT
TRBJ1-1	NA	TRBD1	TRBV7-3	CASSITGETTEAFF	TGTGCCAGCAGCATAACAGGGGAGACCACTGAAGCTTTCTTT
TRBJ1-6	NA	TRBD1	TRBV20-1	CSAKTGEVSPLHF	TGCAGTGCCAAGACAGGGGAGGTTTCACCCCTCCACTTT
TRBJ1-1	NA	NA	TRBV5-1	CASSLGDRGMGTEAFF	TGCGCCAGCAGCTTGGGGGATCGGGGGATGGGCACTGAAGCTTTCTTT
TRBJ2-7	NA	NA	TRBV12-3/TRBV12-4	CASTAGLSYKQYF	TGTGCCAGCACGGCAGGGCTCTCCTACAAGCAGTACTTC
TRBJ2-7	NA	TRBD1	TRBV11-3	CASGRQGGTYEQYF	TGTGCCAGCGGACGACAGGGGGGAACCTACGAGCAGTACTTC
TRBJ2-7	many	TRBD2	TRBV7-9	CASSTGLAVYEQYF	TGTGCCAGCAGCACGGGACTAGCGGTTTACGAGCAGTACTTC
TRBJ2-7	few	TRBD1	TRBV20-1	CSASLPTGPSYEQYF	TGCAGTGCTAGTCTTCCGACAGGGCCTTCCTACGAGCAGTACTTC
TRBJ2-5	NA	NA	TRBV2	CASTRGGEPGETQYF	TGTGCCAGCACTCGAGGGGGGGAGCCGGGGGAGACCCAGTACTTC
TRBJ2-7	NA	NA	TRBV10-3	CASSSSREGIPYEQYF	TGTGCCAGCAGCTCCTCCCGGGAAGGAATACCCTACGAGCAGTACTTC
TRBJ1-1	few	NA	TRBV3-1	CASSQEGGSGEAFF	TGTGCCAGCAGCCAAGAGGGCGGATCAGGTGAAGCTTTCTTT
TRBJ1-6	many	NA	TRBV24-1	CATSESGQPSSYNSPLHF	TGTGCCACCAGTGAGAGTGGACAGCCGAGCTCCTATAATTCACCCCTCCACTTT
TRBJ2-5	NA	NA	TRBV9	CASSQRVQRTETQYF	TGTGCCAGCTCACAACGGGTCCAAAGGACGGAGACCCAGTACTTC
TRBJ1-6	NA	NA	TRBV5-8	CASSGAGPNSPLHF	TGTGCCAGCAGCGGGGCAGGCCCCAATTCACCCCTCCACTTT
TRBJ2-2	few	NA	TRBV6-1	CASSAHTNTGELFF	TGTGCCAGCAGTGCACATACGAACACCGGGGAGCTGTTTTTT
TRBJ1-4	NA	NA	TRBV5-4	CASSLGRRLVINEKLFF	TGTGCCAGCAGCTTGGGACGCCGCCTGGTGATAAATGAAAAACTGTTTTTT
TRBJ1-2	NA	NA	TRBV10-3	CAINADRGLYGYTF	TGTGCCATCAACGCGGACAGAGGTCTGTATGGCTACACCTTC
TRBJ1-1	NA	NA	TRBV29-1	CSSESSQSNTEAFF	TGCAGCAGTGAGTCAAGCCAGTCAAACACTGAAGCTTTCTTT
TRBJ2-7	NA	TRBD2	TRBV5-4	CASSFPREDTKGEQYF	TGTGCCAGCAGCTTCCCGCGGGAGGACACCAAGGGGGAGCAGTACTTC
TRBJ2-5	many	NA	TRBV7-2	CASSLEGRQTQYF	TGTGCCAGCAGCTTAGAGGGGCGGCAGACCCAGTACTTC
TRBJ1-1	NA	NA	TRBV12-3/TRBV12-4	CASPGRGNTEAFF	TGTGCCAGCCCCGGAAGGGGTAACACTGAAGCTTTCTTT